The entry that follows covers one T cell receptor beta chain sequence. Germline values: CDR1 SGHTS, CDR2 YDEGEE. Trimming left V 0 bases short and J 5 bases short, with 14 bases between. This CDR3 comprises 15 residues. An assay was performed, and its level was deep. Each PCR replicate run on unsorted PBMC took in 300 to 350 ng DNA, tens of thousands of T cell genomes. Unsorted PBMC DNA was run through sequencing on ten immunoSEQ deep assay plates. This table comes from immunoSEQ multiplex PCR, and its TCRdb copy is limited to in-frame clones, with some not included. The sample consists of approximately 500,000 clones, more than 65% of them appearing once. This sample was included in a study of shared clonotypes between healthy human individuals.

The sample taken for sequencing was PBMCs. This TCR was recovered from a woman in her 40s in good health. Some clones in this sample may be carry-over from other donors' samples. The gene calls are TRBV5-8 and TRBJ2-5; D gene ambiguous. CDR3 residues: CASSLDGVIEETQYF. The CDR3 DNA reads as TGTGCCAGCAGCTTGGATGGGGTAATAGAGGAGACCCAGTACTTC.